This T cell receptor (beta chain) was identified in a study of CD8 T cells in Susac syndrome. Study-wide background: The sequenced Susac syndrome patients comprised 5 or 6 with active disease and about eight in remission.

A word on this clonotype: The antigen remains undetermined.

An input of roughly 0.5 to 1 ug of RNA was subjected to reverse transcription using random hexamers. TCRdb reprocessed the immunoSEQ multiplex PCR reads via MiXCR and lists one record per CDR3 protein. The table lists 75,000 to 95,000 distinct CDR3 sequences, around 96% of them singletons. Definite or probable Susac syndrome was diagnosed using recently defined diagnostic criteria. V was cut by 4 bases and J by 6 bases, with 21 bases left in between. Germline-derived CDR1 and CDR2 are GTSNPN and SVGIG (reference sequence). The CDR3 loop spans 15 amino acids. Study results and limitations: In its TCR sequencing and HLA analysis, the study acknowledged that the number of individuals was relatively small.

Sequenced material: CD8+ T cells from PBMCs. The rearrangement links TRBV30 to TRBJ1-2; no firm D call. This TCR was sampled from a human donor with Susac syndrome. CDR3 loop: CAWTEDRALLDGYTF. The CDR3 DNA is TGTGCCTGGACTGAGGACCGGGCCCTACTCGATGGCTACACCTTC.